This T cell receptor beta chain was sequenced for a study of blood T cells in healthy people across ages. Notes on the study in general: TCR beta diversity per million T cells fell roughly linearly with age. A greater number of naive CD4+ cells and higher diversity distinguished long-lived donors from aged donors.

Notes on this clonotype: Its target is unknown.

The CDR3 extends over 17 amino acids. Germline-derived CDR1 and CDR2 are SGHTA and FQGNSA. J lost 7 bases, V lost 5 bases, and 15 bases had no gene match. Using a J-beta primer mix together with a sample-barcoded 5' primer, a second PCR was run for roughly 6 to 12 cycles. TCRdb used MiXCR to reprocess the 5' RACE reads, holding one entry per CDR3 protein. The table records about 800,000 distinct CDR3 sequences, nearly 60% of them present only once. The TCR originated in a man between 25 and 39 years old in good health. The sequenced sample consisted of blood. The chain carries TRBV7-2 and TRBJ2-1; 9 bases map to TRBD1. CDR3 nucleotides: TGTGCCAGCAGCGGCTTGGGCGGGACAGGGAAGTCAAATGAGCAGTTCTTC. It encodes CASSGLGGTGKSNEQFF. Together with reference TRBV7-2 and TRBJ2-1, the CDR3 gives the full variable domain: GAGVSQSPSNKVTEKGKDVELRCDPISGHTALYWYRQSLGQGLEFLIYFQGNSAPDKSGLPSDRFSAERTGGSVSTLTIQRTQQEDSAVYLCASSGLGGTGKSNEQFFGPGTRLTVL.